This paragraph covers one T cell receptor (beta chain) sequence. This clone showed up just once. Its antigen specificity is not known. Base-call qualities are not available, and no considerably larger clone is one nucleotide away. The germline V gene yields LGHNA for CDR1 and YNFKEQ for CDR2. V ends up 1 base short and J 4 bases short, with an unmatched junction base count of 2. The CDR3, cysteine through phenylalanine, is 15 amino acids long. The read is trimmed to its CDR3 DNA, 45 bases read in frame from base 1. Library creation used the immunoSEQ multiplex PCR assay. The multiplex PCR relied on a mix of 60 forward primers for TCR Vbeta segments and 13 reverse primers for TCR Jbeta segments. The CDR3 region of rearranged TCR beta genes was amplified from genomic DNA with a multiplex PCR assay. The amplified TCR beta libraries were sequenced on the Illumina HiSeq System as 87-base-pair reads. Per the authors' processing: In a later analysis, about 80 million unique TCR beta chains were counted across the roughly 610 repertoires, and roughly 11 million of these chains were shared by at least two donors. To remove PCR and sequencing errors, raw reads were error-corrected and collapsed into unique sequences using a nearest-neighbor algorithm that merged closely related sequences. Alignment of CDR3 sequences to IMGT reference sequences was used to assign V, D and J gene segments. Each retained sequence needed at least a six-nucleotide match to both a V gene segment and a J gene segment. A rearrangement counted as productive if the CDR3 had no stop codons and remained in frame with V and J, and every other rearrangement counted as non-productive. Following IMGT convention, CDR3 was defined as the stretch from the second conserved V-encoded cysteine to the conserved J-encoded phenylalanine. Sequences without an unambiguous match to a single V gene segment were excluded from the earlier analysis of almost 600 of the donors. An earlier analysis of 587 of the donors called V segments functional above 56.7% productive rearrangements and segregating when the between-donor standard deviation exceeded 5%. A statistical classification framework was developed to diagnose cytomegalovirus status using the catalog of TCR beta chain sequences. In a later analysis, TCR nucleotide sequences were compared against IMGT/GENE-DB human TR gene sequences so that V and J genes could be assigned. The TCRdist pipeline was used in a later analysis to assign CDR3 sequences and most-parsimonious VDJ recombination scenarios. A later analysis defined each TCR beta chain by its CDR3 amino acid sequence plus V-gene family, and excluded reads lacking a unique V-gene family. To address suspected cross-contamination and a sequencing artifact, a later analysis removed approximately 590 highly shared, low-generation-probability nucleotide sequences. In a later analysis, a clonal expansion index for each public chain was calculated from normalized within-repertoire ranks of inferred template counts. Generation probabilities in a later analysis came from a VDJ recombination model fitted to out-of-frame rearrangements, and those results were checked against IGoR. In a later analysis, TCR-TCR, TCR-HLA and TCR-CMV co-occurrence was scored with hypergeometric tests, and a repertoire-size bias correction was applied to TCR pairs. A later analysis estimated false discovery rates by permuting HLA or CMV assignments 20 times. In a later analysis, co-occurring TCRs were grouped using DBSCAN, with TCRdist sequence similarity added in when clustering inside HLA-allele-positive subsets. Repertoires with fewer than 30,000 or more than 120,000 public chains, plus five repertoires with anomalous nucleotide sharing, were excluded from co-occurrence clustering. TCRdb retrieved this table from immuneACCESS and kept in-frame rearrangements only. Not all clones are present; in checked studies, unresolved V genes account for under half, and no reason is known for the remainder. For V, J and clone size, that table is used; D and trimming come from the DNA. The sample contains about 230,000 clones, more than 60% of them found a single time. The ten largest clones represent roughly 2.5% of the sample.

The sample is drawn from a study of cytomegalovirus exposure and HLA in healthy donors (dated by TCRdb to the late 2010s). Looking at the study overall: According to an earlier analysis of several hundred of the donors, some 180 million T cells yielded 90 million to 130 million unique TCR beta sequences and roughly 280 Gb of sequence data. Because of strong linkage in the cohort, four or five DR-DQ haplotypes were treated as single units for association and clustering. The number of donors typed differed by locus, with about 629-630 for A, B, C, DRB1 and DQB1, around 500 for DQA1, 600 to 610 for DPA1, and 400 to 490 for DPB1. A later genetic analysis used genome-wide SNP genotypes for about 60% of the roughly 700 donors, treating that subset as a discovery cohort. Rather than drawing on any new phenotypic data, the later analysis identified candidate immune exposures from TCR beta sequences and the way those sequences occurred across donors. Both class I and class II loci were covered by HLA typing, at four-digit resolution. A separate validation cohort of over a hundred different subjects was used in addition to the approximately 700-subject first cohort. The study profiled the T cell repertoires of 666 subjects by immunosequencing and related them to cytomegalovirus serostatus. The study combined high-throughput TCR immunosequencing, statistical association of individual TCRs with disease status, and machine learning to predict cytomegalovirus infection status. Donor age, sex, ethnicity and CMV serostatus were compiled alongside the repertoire data. Across 300 to 500 genotyped donors of the cohort, an average of roughly 200,000 unique TCR beta nucleotide sequences per donor were sequenced, and roughly a sixth of those sequences were non-productive. Of the approximately 400 genotyped donors, approximately 80% fell in the genetic ancestry cluster associated with self-reported Caucasian donors. The study aimed to test whether signatures of past pathogen exposure could be identified by cataloging public T cell receptors. To decide whether each TCR beta V gene segment behaved as functional or pseudogenic, an earlier analysis of over 500 of the donors relied on high-throughput TCR beta sequencing. All discovery cohort repertoires had been generated using a single sequencing platform. A later analysis re-examined previously published TCR beta repertoires from 500 to 700 donors and added high-resolution HLA genotyping to investigate patterns of TCR occurrence. Approximately 300 gigabases of sequencing data and around 85 million unique TCR sequences made up an early release that covered several hundred HLA-typed donors.

Study-level results and caveats: Three of the identified cytomegalovirus-associated TCR beta chains were confirmed in vitro to be specific for cytomegalovirus antigens. The classifier was reported to diagnose cytomegalovirus status with high specificity and sensitivity in both the original and validation cohorts. An association between a missense DCLRE1C variant and V-gene and J-gene trimming of TCR beta chains was found in a later genetic analysis and replicated in an independent cohort. Sequencing depth was assumed to be roughly uniform across donors in the presence/absence analyses, though that assumption may not hold. Because HLA typing was unavailable for some donors at each locus, only the typed subset was used in association tests. In the study, roughly 160 TCR beta chains were listed as associated with cytomegalovirus. Specific HLA alleles were associated with over 15,000 TCR beta sequences at a false discovery rate of 0.05 in a later analysis. It was suggested by the authors that the approach could potentially be generalized to other disease states and immunological phenotypes. Correlated functional status among segregating V segments might reflect linkage disequilibrium, but an unknown experimental factor could not be ruled out. CMV serostatus was the only immune exposure information available for the cohort. Most TCR sequences were observed very rarely across donors, whereas some public TCRs were present in many individuals. Compared with the approximately 710-donor mean, donors in an Asian-associated ancestry cluster had fewer N-insertions in productive TCRs, according to a later genetic analysis. According to a later analysis, most CMV-associated TCR beta chains appeared to be HLA-restricted, and the HLA associations seemed to be driven largely by CMV exposure. In a later analysis, HLA-associated TCR beta chains showed more clonal expansion and lower generation probabilities than non-associated chains that were equally common. According to a later analysis, parvovirus B19, influenza, CMV and Epstein-Barr virus appeared linked to several top co-occurrence clusters. A further reported finding was that TCR beta sequences accurately predicted the HLA-A and HLA-B alleles for most subjects in the first cohort. In an earlier analysis of some 500 of the donors, most TCR beta V segments appeared in productive rearrangements about 90% or about 30% of the time, broadly matching IMGT annotations. Some IMGT-functional V segments, including TRBV6-2 and TRBV6-3, could not be told apart with the 87-base-pair reads, so those segments were excluded. Assigning TCR associations to individual alleles was difficult when HLA alleles, especially DR and DQ, strongly co-occurred. A cluster of highly shared sequence variants was judged likely to represent a technical artifact of the sequencing pipeline. The cohort was sequenced for TCR beta chains only, and without alpha or paired-chain data the features that could be detected were limited. A later analysis found that TCR association rates varied across HLA loci, with DRB1 alleles showing the most associated TCRs and HLA-C alleles the fewest. Over 15 rarely observed V segments, including chromosome 9 orphons, were excluded from the earlier analysis of several hundred of the donors because counts were too low.

In total, 630 or so healthy bone marrow donors made up the cohort. All cohort members were sampled while nominally healthy, although unrecorded immune exposures were likely present. The donor was CMV seropositive and belonged to the group of over 250 seropositive cohort members. A peripheral blood sample was collected from each donor, and TCR beta sequencing was performed on peripheral blood mononuclear cells. The Qiagen DNeasy Blood Extraction Kit was used to extract genomic DNA from the blood cell samples. The TCR originated in an older woman in good health and CMV-seropositive. Material for sequencing was PBMCs. In this chain, TRBV4-2 is recombined with TRBJ2-3; 10 bases in between match TRBD2. The DNA sequence is TGTGCCAGCAGCCAAGGAGCGGGGGGGCCAGATACGCAGTATTTT. The resulting protein is CASSQGAGGPDTQYF.